Included here is one TCR beta chain sequence, with context. This entry is derived from a study of T cell changes during pregnancy in multiple sclerosis. Clones were sequenced by immunoSEQ multiplex PCR, and TCRdb holds only the in-frame ones, with some missing. The table has roughly 40,000 clones, about 92% seen once. V lost 2 bases to trimming and J lost 3 bases; unmatched junction nucleotides: 6. Germline loops: CDR1 MGHRA, CDR2 YSYEKL. This CDR3 has 16 amino acids. This chain joins TRBV4-1 and TRBJ2-7; 11 nucleotides match TRBD2. The TCR sequence derives from a female donor with multiple sclerosis, enrolled in a pregnancy study. The input for sequencing was CD8+ T cells from peripheral blood mononuclear cells, taken in the first trimester of pregnancy. The CDR3 DNA follows: TGCGCCAGCAGCCAAAATCCGGGACTAGCGGACTACGAGCAGTACTTC. It specifies CASSQNPGLADYEQYF.